This T cell receptor (beta chain) was found in a study of blood T cell repertoires in COVID-19. Study details: The samples span acute and convalescent COVID-19 from the United States, Italy and Spain. Sources were T cells, B-cell-depleted T cells, or PBMCs; the material itself was cDNA or gDNA.

Seattle patients were enrolled during active infection and followed longitudinally. Original processing methods: Using reference gene primer amplification, nucleated cell counts were estimated. TCRdb's copy holds only in-frame clones and misses some; the assay was immunoSEQ multiplex PCR. The DNA gave D and trimming, while V, J and clone size come from that table. Counted here are 50,000 to 80,000 clones, roughly 85% occurring once; the ten biggest clones make up around two fifths. The CDR3 is made up of 15 amino acids. Unmatched junction bases numbered 7, after V lost 5 bases and J lost 4 bases. CDR1 and CDR2 from the germline V gene are MNHEY and SVGEGT.

The sequence was obtained from a woman aged 60-75 years with COVID-19, enrolled during active disease. The chain couples TRBV6-2 or TRBV6-3 to TRBJ2-5, with TRBD1 matching 10 bases. What was sequenced was peripheral blood. CDR3 protein: CASSAPTGGGETQYF. The CDR3 DNA is TGTGCCAGCAGTGCCCCGACAGGGGGCGGAGAGACCCAGTACTTC.